The next 26 T cell receptor beta chains were all read from a single sample in a study of T cell changes during pregnancy in multiple sclerosis. Assay: immunoSEQ multiplex PCR; the TCRdb copy retains only in-frame clones and omits some. The sample lists about 92,000 clones; roughly 92% were seen once. The sequencing used peripheral blood, collected in the first trimester of pregnancy. These receptors originate from a female donor with multiple sclerosis, enrolled in a pregnancy study.

This clone was detected only once. V usage is TRBV6-4 and J usage is TRBJ2-3, with D hard to call. Germline CDR1 and CDR2: MRHNA and SNTAGT. This CDR3 has 13 residues. Trimming left V 2 bases short and J 3 bases short, with 6 bases between. CDR3 in amino acids: CASSDKETDTQYF. The DNA for the CDR3 is TGTGCCAGCAGTGACAAGGAGACAGATACGCAGTATTTT.

With respect to this clone: At one end the junction does not follow the germline gene, possibly because of a read error. The rearrangement joins TRBV28 to TRBJ1-5, with D perhaps TRBD1 (6 bases). CDR1 is MDHEN and CDR2 is SYDVKM in the germline V gene. This CDR3 contains 16 residues. The CDR3 DNA follows: TGTGCCAGCTGTTTTGGGGGGGCGGATAGCAATCAGCCCCAGCATTTT. As protein: CASCFGGADSNQPQHF.

J is TRBJ2-1 and V is TRBV28, with 13 bases identical to TRBD2. In germline, CDR1 is MDHEN, CDR2 SYDVKM. V was pared by 10 bases and J by 0 bases, with 6 bases of the junction left unmatched. The CDR3 runs to 16 residues. CDR3 residues: CATRGTSGVSYNEQFF. DNA for the CDR3: TGTGCCACCCGGGGGACTAGCGGGGTCTCCTACAATGAGCAGTTCTTC.

The chain is built from TRBV7-3 and TRBJ2-1, with 7 bases that match TRBD1. CDR1 and CDR2 from the germline V gene are SGHTA and FQGTGA. The CDR3 is 14 amino acids. V trimming: 3 bases; J trimming: 5 bases; junction bases outside the gene matches: 4. Written as DNA, the CDR3 is TGTGCCAGCAGCTTCAGGGGGAAACACAATGAGCAGTTCTTC. It codes for CASSFRGKHNEQFF. Together with reference TRBV7-3 and TRBJ2-1, the CDR3 gives the full variable domain: GAGVSQTPSNKVTEKGKYVELRCDPISGHTALYWYRQSLGQGPEFLIYFQGTGAADDSGLPNDRFFAVRPEGSVSTLKIQRTERGDSAVYLCASSFRGKHNEQFFGPGTRLTVL.

The V and J genes are TRBV5-6 and TRBJ1-5; TRBD1 aligns across 9 bases. Germline lookup yields CDR1 SGHDT and CDR2 YYEEEE. This CDR3 is 16 amino acids long. The V gene end was trimmed by 2 bases and the J gene end by 2 bases; junction bases not matched to a gene: 5. The CDR3 sequence is CASSLKQGAGNQPQHF. The CDR3 nucleotides are TGTGCCAGCAGCTTAAAACAGGGGGCGGGCAATCAGCCCCAGCATTTT. The complete variable domain, with remaining parts taken from reference TRBV5-6 and TRBJ1-5, reads DAGVTQSPTHLIKTRGQQVTLRCSPKSGHDTVSWYQQALGQGPQFIFQYYEEEERQRGNFPDRFSGHQFPNYSSELNVNALLLGDSALYLCASSLKQGAGNQPQHFGDGTRLSIL.

The genes are TRBV18 and TRBJ2-1; 9 bases map to TRBD2. The CDR3 runs to 15 residues. CDR1 is KGHSH and CDR2 is LQKENI in the germline V gene. V trimming: 6 bases; J trimming: 4 bases; junction bases outside the gene matches: 7. In DNA, the CDR3 is TGTGCCAGCTCTAAAGCGGGAGGAAGTTACAATGAGCAGTTCTTC. Encoded protein: CASSKAGGSYNEQFF.

CDR3 bases: TGCGCCAGCAGCTTGGAGGGATCCAGGCTAGCGGGAGACACAGATACGCAGTATTTT. It encodes CASSLEGSRLAGDTDTQYF. The chain carries TRBV5-1 and TRBJ2-3; 10 bases are a match to TRBD2. Trimming took 0 bases from V and 2 from J; bases not matched to a gene: 12. The germline CDR1 and CDR2 sequences are SGHRS and YFSETQ. The CDR3 loop spans 19 amino acids.

The chain has TRBV2 and TRBJ2-7; tentative D call: TRBD1 (5 bases). This CDR3 region has 15 residues. Germline loops: CDR1 SNHLY, CDR2 FYNNEI. V gave up 2 bases and J gave up 0 bases, with 11 bases separating them. The CDR3 reads CASSERRGRSYEQYF. The CDR3 DNA is TGTGCCAGCAGTGAACGAAGGGGTCGCTCCTACGAGCAGTACTTC.

The chain joins TRBV19 to TRBJ2-5, with 9 positions matching TRBD1. V was pared by 7 bases and J by 5 bases, with 11 bases of the junction left unmatched. This CDR3 comprises 15 residues. Germline loops: CDR1 LNHDA, CDR2 SQIVND (reference sequence). CDR3 in amino acids: CASITRDRVSETQYF. The DNA of the CDR3 is TGTGCCAGTATAACCCGGGACAGGGTTTCGGAGACCCAGTACTTC.

Of note for this clone: The junction departs from the called germline gene at one end, perhaps through a read error. The chain uses TRBV6-5 and TRBJ2-1; 9 bases are a match to TRBD2. This CDR3 region has 12 residues. The germline gives CDR1 MNHEY, CDR2 SVGAGI. The CDR3 loop reads CASTSPASGTLF. As DNA, the CDR3 is TGTGCCAGCACCTCACCCGCTAGCGGGACGCTCTTC.

V and J are TRBV6-5 and TRBJ2-3; 11 nucleotides match TRBD2. With V trimmed by 2 bases and J by 12 bases, 7 bases remained unmatched. The CDR3 runs to 14 residues. Germline CDR1 MNHEY, CDR2 SVGAGI. CDR3 bases: TGTGCCAGCAGTTACCTTGTAGCGGGAGGGCCTCAGTATTTT. Translating it yields CASSYLVAGGPQYF.

CDR3 residues: CASFSGIEQFF. The CDR3 DNA follows: TGCGCCAGCTTTAGCGGGATTGAGCAGTTCTTC. This chain uses TRBV10-2 with TRBJ2-1; 8 bases line up with TRBD2. This CDR3 contains 11 residues. J was trimmed by 9 bases and V by 8 bases; bases with no gene match: 3. CDR1 WSHSY and CDR2 SAAADI come from the germline V gene.

Many counts were recorded for this clone. The chain recombines TRBV29-1 with TRBJ1-1; 11 bases line up with TRBD1. The CDR3 spans 15 residues. The germline gives CDR1 SQVTM, CDR2 ANQGSEA. V lost 3 bases, J lost 4 bases, and 7 bases stayed unmatched. CDR3 loop: CSVDRTGGLGTEAFF. CDR3 DNA: TGCAGCGTTGACCGGACAGGGGGCTTGGGCACTGAAGCTTTCTTT.

This sequence joins TRBV29-1 and TRBJ2-7; D is possibly TRBD1 (6 bases). There are 13 residues in the CDR3. Germline values: CDR1 SQVTM, CDR2 ANQGSEA. Trimming took off 3 bases at V and 3 bases at J, with 12 bases between the two ends. DNA for the CDR3: TGCAGCGTTGAGGGCAGGGGATTCTACGAGCAGTACTTC. Translation: CSVEGRGFYEQYF.

The chain recombines TRBV19 with TRBJ1-1; D uncertain. The CDR3 consists of 12 residues. Germline V gives CDR1 LNHDA, CDR2 SQIVND (reference sequence). V was shortened by 7 bases and J by 11 bases, with 17 bases between the two germline ends. CDR3 protein: CASISVRAGAFF. The CDR3 DNA reads as TGTGCCAGTATCTCCGTGAGGGCCGGGGCTTTCTTT.

The chain employs TRBV4-3 and TRBJ1-2; the D is unclear. CDR3 length: 13 residues. Trimming left V 2 bases short and J 1 base short, with 5 bases between. In germline, CDR1 is LGHNA, CDR2 YSLEER. Here the CDR3 reads CASSQSFNYGYTF. CDR3 in DNA: TGCGCCAGCAGCCAATCTTTTAACTATGGCTACACCTTC.

In this sample, this clone turned up a few times. The chain has TRBV6-1 and TRBJ2-7; 9 bases align to TRBD2. Germline V gene sequence: CDR1 MNHNS, CDR2 SASEGT. The CDR3 runs 13 residues. Trimming took 7 bases from V and 5 from J; bases not matched to a gene: 6. The CDR3 region is CASIAGDLHEQYF. CDR3 DNA: TGTGCCAGCATAGCGGGGGACTTACACGAGCAGTACTTC.

This rearrangement joins TRBV28 to TRBJ2-1; tentatively, D is TRBD2 (6 bases). This CDR3 spans 14 amino acids. The germline gives CDR1 MDHEN, CDR2 SYDVKM. Trimming removed 7 bases from V and 4 bases from J, with 14 bases in between. The CDR3 sequence: CASKSPSDYNEQFF. The CDR3 coding sequence is TGTGCCAGCAAAAGTCCTAGCGATTACAATGAGCAGTTCTTC.

V usage is TRBV9 and J usage is TRBJ2-3; 7 bases are shared with TRBD1. Germline trimming cut 4 bases from V and 5 bases from J; bases unmatched to any gene: 13. Germline V gives CDR1 SGDLS, CDR2 YYNGEE. CDR3 length: 16 residues. The CDR3 DNA reads TGTGCCAGCAGCTCGAGACAGGGTGGGCAACGAGATACGCAGTATTTT. It specifies CASSSRQGGQRDTQYF.

The J gene is TRBJ2-7, the V gene TRBV28; 10 bases line up with TRBD2. Germline V CDR1 and CDR2: MDHEN, SYDVKM. There are 15 residues in the CDR3. The trim removed 4 bases at V and 12 bases at J, leaving 15 bases unmatched. CDR3 in DNA: TGTGCCAGCAGTTCTTGGACTAGCGGAATTCCCCTCCTGTACTTC. It yields the protein CASSSWTSGIPLLYF.

V is TRBV5-1 and J is TRBJ1-5; 7 nucleotides line up with TRBD1. CDR1 is SGHRS, CDR2 YFSETQ, per germline. V lost 4 bases to trimming and J lost 5 bases; unmatched junction nucleotides: 3. This CDR3 contains 13 residues. The DNA for the CDR3 is TGCGCCAGCAGCCACAGGGGTGATCAGCCCCAGCATTTT. As protein: CASSHRGDQPQHF. Looking up the rest from reference TRBV5-1 and TRBJ1-5 gives the full variable domain: KAGVTQTPRYLIKTRGQQVTLSCSPISGHRSVSWYQQTPGQGLQFLFEYFSETQRNKGNFPGRFSGRQFSNSRSEMNVSTLELGDSALYLCASSHRGDQPQHFGDGTRLSIL.

This chain uses TRBV29-1 with TRBJ2-1; 7 bases match TRBD2. This CDR3 contains 14 residues. V lost 6 bases, J lost 2 bases, and 7 bases stayed unmatched. Germline V gene sequence: CDR1 SQVTM, CDR2 ANQGSEA. The CDR3 spells CSVERAGTYNEQFF. The CDR3 nucleotides read TGCAGCGTGGAAAGAGCGGGAACCTACAATGAGCAGTTCTTC.

The V gene is TRBV5-1, the J gene TRBJ2-3; 13 bases align to TRBD2. This CDR3 is built from 16 residues. Germline CDR1 SGHRS, CDR2 YFSETQ. V lost 4 bases, J lost 0 bases, and 2 bases stayed unmatched. DNA of the CDR3: TGCGCCAGCAGCCCGGGACTAGCGGGAAGCACAGATACGCAGTATTTT. This sequence encodes CASSPGLAGSTDTQYF.

The chain carries TRBV7-3 and TRBJ2-1; possible D gene TRBD2, 6 bases. The germline V gene has CDR1 SGHTA and CDR2 FQGTGA. Trimming stripped 5 bases from V and 9 bases from J, with 14 bases between. The CDR3 is 13 amino acids. CDR3: CASSPHPRGEQFF. CDR3 nucleotides: TGTGCCAGCAGCCCACATCCGCGGGGTGAGCAGTTCTTC.

J is TRBJ2-7 and V is TRBV30; D not resolved. Germline CDR1 GTSNPN, CDR2 SVGIG (reference sequence). The V end was cut by 4 bases, the J end by 2 bases, with 6 bases between. This CDR3 spans 11 amino acids. The CDR3 loop reads CAWNTAYEQYF. As DNA, the CDR3 is TGTGCCTGGAACACAGCCTACGAGCAGTACTTC.

About this clone: Germline is not matched at one junction end, which may reflect a read error. This chain links TRBV7-3 with TRBJ2-1; D might be TRBD1 (6 bases). Germline loops: CDR1 SGHTA, CDR2 FQGTGA. The CDR3 has 13 residues. CDR3 nucleotides: TGTGCCAGCAGCCCAAGCCCCAGGACAGAAGAGGTCTTC. Amino acids: CASSPSPRTEEVF.